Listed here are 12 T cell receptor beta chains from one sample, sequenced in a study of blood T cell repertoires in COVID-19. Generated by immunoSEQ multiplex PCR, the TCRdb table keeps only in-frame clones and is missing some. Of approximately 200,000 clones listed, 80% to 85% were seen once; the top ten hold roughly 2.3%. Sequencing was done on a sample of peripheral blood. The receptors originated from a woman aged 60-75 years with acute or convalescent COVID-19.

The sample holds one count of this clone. In DNA, the CDR3 is TGTGCCAGCAGCTTAAACGGGGGGGCCGGAAATACGCAGTATTTT. It translates to CASSLNGGAGNTQYF. The V gene is TRBV11-2, the J gene TRBJ2-3; 8 bases agree with TRBD2. CDR3 length equals 15 residues. Unmatched junction bases numbered 8, after V lost 2 bases and J lost 7 bases. Per germline, CDR1 SGHAT and CDR2 FQNNGV.

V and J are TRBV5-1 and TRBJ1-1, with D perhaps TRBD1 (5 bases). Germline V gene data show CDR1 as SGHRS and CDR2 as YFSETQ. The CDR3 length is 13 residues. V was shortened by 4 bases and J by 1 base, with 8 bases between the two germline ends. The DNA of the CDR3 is TGCGCCAGCAGCGAAGGACAGAACACTGAAGCTTTCTTT. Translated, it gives CASSEGQNTEAFF. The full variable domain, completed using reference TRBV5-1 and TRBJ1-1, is KAGVTQTPRYLIKTRGQQVTLSCSPISGHRSVSWYQQTPGQGLQFLFEYFSETQRNKGNFPGRFSGRQFSNSRSEMNVSTLELGDSALYLCASSEGQNTEAFFGQGTRLTVV.

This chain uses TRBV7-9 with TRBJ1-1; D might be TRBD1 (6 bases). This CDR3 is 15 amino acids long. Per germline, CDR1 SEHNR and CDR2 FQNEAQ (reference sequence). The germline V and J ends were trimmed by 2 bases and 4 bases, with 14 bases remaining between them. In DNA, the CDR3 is TGTGCCAGCAGCTTAATAGCGGGGGGCGGCACTGAAGCTTTCTTT. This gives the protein CASSLIAGGGTEAFF.

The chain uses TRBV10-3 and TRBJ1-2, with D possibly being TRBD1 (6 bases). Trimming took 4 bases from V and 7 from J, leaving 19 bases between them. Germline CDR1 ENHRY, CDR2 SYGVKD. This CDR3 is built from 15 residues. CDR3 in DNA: TGTGCCATCAGTGGCGTCGAGGAAGGGGGTCTTGGCTACACCTTC. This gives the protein CAISGVEEGGLGYTF.

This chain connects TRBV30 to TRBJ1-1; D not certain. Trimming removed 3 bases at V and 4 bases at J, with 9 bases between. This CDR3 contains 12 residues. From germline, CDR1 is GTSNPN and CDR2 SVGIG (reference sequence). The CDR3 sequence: CAWSRGSTEAFF. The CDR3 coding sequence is TGTGCCTGGAGCCGAGGGAGCACTGAAGCTTTCTTT.

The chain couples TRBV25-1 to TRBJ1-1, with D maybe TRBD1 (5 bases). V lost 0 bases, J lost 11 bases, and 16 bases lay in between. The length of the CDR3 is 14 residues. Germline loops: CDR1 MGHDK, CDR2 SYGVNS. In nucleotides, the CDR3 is TGTGCCAGCAGTGAATATGACTTGGGCAGGGCGGCTTTCTTT. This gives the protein CASSEYDLGRAAFF.

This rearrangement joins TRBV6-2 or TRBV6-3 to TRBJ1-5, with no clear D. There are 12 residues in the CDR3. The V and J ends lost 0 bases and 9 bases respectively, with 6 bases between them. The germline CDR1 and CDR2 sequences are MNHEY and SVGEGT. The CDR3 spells CASSYSQRPQHF. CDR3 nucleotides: TGTGCCAGCAGTTACTCACAAAGGCCCCAGCATTTT.

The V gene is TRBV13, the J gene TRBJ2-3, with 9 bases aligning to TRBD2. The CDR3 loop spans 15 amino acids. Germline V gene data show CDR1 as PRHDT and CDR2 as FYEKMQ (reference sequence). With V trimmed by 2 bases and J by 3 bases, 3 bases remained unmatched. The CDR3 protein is CASSLSLAGTDTQYF. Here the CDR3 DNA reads TGTGCCAGCAGCTTAAGTCTAGCGGGGACAGATACGCAGTATTTT.

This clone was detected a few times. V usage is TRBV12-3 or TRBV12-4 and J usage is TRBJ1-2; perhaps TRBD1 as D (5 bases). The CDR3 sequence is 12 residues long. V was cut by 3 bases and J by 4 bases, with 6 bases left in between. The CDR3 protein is CASSFDSYGYTF. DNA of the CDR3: TGTGCCAGCAGTTTTGACAGCTATGGCTACACCTTC.

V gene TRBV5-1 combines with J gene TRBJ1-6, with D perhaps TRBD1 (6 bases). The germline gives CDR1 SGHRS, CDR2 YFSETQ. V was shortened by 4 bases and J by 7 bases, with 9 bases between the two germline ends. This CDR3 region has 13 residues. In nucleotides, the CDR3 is TGCGCCAGCAGCCTAGGACAGAATTCACCCCTCCACTTT. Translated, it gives CASSLGQNSPLHF.

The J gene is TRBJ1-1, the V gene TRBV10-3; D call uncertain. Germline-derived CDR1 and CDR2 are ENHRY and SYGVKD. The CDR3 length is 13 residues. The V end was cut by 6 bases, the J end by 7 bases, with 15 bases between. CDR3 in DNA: TGTGCCATCAGGAGTGCGGGGAGTGATGAAGCTTTCTTT. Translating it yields CAIRSAGSDEAFF.

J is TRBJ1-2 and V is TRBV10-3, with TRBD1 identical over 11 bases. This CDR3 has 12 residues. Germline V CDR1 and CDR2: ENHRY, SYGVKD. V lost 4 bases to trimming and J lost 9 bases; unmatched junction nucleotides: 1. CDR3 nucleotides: TGTGCCATCAGTGGGACAGGGGGCAGCTACACCTTC. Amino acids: CAISGTGGSYTF.